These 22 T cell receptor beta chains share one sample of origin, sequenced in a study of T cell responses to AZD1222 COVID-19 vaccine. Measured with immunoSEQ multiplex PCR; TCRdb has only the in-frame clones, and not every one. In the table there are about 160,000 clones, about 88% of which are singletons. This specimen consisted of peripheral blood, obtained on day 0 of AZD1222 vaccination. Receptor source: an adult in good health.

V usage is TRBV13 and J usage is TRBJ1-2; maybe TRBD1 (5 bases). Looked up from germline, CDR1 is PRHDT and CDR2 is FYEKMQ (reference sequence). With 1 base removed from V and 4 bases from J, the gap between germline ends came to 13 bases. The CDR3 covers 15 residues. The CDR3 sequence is CASSLASTGSYGYTF. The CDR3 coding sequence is TGTGCCAGCAGCTTAGCCTCAACAGGCAGCTATGGCTACACCTTC. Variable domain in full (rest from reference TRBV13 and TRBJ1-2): AAGVIQSPRHLIKEKRETATLKCYPIPRHDTVYWYQQGPGQDPQFLISFYEKMQSDKGSIPDRFSAQQFSDYHSELNMSSLELGDSALYFCASSLASTGSYGYTFGSGTRLTVV.

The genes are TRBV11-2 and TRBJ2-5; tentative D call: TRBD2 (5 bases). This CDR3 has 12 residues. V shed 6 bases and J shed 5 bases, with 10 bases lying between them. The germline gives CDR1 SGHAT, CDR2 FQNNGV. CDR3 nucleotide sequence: TGTGCCAGCAGGGAGGTAGTGGAGACCCAGTACTTC. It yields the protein CASREVVETQYF. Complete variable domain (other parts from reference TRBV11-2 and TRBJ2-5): EAGVAQSPRYKIIEKRQSVAFWCNPISGHATLYWYQQILGQGPKLLIQFQNNGVVDDSQLPKDRFSAERLKGVDSTLKIQPAKLEDSAVYLCASREVVETQYFGPGTRLLVL.

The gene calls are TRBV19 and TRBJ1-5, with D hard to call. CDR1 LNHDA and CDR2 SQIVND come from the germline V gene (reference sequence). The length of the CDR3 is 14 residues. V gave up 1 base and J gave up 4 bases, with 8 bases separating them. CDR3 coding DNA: TGTGCCAGTAGTATAGTGAGGAGGAATCAGCCCCAGCATTTT. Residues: CASSIVRRNQPQHF.

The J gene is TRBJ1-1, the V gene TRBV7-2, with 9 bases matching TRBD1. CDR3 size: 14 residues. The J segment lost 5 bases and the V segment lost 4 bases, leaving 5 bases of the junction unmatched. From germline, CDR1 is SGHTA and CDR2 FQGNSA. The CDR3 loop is CASSWTGAWTEAFF. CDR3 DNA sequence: TGTGCCAGCAGCTGGACAGGGGCATGGACTGAAGCTTTCTTT.

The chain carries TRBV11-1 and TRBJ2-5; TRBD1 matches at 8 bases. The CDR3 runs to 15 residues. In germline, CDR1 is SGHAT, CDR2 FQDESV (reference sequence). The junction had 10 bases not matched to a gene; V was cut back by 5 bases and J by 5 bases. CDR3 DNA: TGTGCCAGCAGCCATGTGAGGACAGGGATGGAGACCCAGTACTTC. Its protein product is CASSHVRTGMETQYF.

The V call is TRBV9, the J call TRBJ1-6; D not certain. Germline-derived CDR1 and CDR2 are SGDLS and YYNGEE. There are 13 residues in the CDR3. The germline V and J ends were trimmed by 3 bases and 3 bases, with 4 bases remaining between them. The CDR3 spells CASSALYNSPLHF. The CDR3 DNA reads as TGTGCCAGCAGCGCCCTCTATAATTCACCCCTCCACTTT.

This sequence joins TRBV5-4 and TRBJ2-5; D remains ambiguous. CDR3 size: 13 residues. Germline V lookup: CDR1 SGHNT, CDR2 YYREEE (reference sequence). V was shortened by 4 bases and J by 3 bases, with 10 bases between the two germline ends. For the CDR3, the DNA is TGTGCCAGCAGCCTGACACCCGAAGAGACCCAGTACTTC. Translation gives CASSLTPEETQYF. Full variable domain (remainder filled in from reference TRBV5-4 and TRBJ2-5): ETGVTQSPTHLIKTRGQQVTLRCSSQSGHNTVSWYQQALGQGPQFIFQYYREEENGRGNFPPRFSGLQFPNYSSELNVNALELDDSALYLCASSLTPEETQYFGPGTRLLVL.

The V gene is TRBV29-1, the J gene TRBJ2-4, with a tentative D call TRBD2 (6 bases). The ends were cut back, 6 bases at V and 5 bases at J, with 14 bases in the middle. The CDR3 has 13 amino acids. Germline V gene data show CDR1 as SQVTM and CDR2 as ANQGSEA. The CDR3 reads CSVETREENIQYF. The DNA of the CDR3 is TGCAGCGTGGAAACTAGGGAGGAAAACATTCAGTACTTC.

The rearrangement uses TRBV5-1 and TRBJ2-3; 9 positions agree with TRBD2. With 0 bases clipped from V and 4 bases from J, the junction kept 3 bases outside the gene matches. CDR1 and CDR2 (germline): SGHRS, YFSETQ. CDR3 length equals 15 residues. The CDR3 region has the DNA TGCGCCAGCAGCTTGGAGACTAGCGGAGCAGATACGCAGTATTTT. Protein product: CASSLETSGADTQYF.

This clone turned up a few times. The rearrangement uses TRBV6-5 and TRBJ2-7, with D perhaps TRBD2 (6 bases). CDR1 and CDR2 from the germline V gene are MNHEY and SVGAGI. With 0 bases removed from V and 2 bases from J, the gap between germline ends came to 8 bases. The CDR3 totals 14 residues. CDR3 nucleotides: TGTGCCAGCAGTTACTCGGGACTGACCTACGAGCAGTACTTC. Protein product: CASSYSGLTYEQYF.

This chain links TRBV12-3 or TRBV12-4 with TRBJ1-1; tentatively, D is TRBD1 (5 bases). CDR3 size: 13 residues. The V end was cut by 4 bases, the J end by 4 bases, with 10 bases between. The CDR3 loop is CASSYQGGTEAFF. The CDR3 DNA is TGTGCCAGCAGTTACCAGGGTGGCACTGAAGCTTTCTTT.

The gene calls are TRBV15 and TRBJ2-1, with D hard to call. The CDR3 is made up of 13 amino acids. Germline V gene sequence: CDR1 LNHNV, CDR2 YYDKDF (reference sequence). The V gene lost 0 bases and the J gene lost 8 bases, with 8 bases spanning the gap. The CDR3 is CATSREVNYEQFF. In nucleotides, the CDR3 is TGTGCCACCAGCAGAGAGGTAAATTATGAGCAGTTCTTC.

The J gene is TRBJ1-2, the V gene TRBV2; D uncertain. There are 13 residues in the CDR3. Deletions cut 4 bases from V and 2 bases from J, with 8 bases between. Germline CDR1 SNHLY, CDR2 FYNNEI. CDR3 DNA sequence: TGTGCCAGCAGTGTTGAGAGAAACTATGGCTACACCTTC. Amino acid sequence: CASSVERNYGYTF.

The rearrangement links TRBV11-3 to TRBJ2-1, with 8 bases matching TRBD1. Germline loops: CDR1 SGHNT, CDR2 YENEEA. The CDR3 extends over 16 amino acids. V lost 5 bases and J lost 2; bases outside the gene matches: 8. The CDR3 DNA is TGTGCCAGCAGCCCCGGACAGGGTCGGGCCTACAATGAGCAGTTCTTC. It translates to CASSPGQGRAYNEQFF.

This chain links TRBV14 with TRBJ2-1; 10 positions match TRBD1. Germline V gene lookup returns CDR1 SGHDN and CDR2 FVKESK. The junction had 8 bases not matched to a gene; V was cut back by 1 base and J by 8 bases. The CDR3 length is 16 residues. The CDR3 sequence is CASSQAGRTGGDEQFF. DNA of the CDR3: TGTGCCAGCAGCCAAGCAGGGAGGACAGGGGGTGATGAGCAGTTCTTC.

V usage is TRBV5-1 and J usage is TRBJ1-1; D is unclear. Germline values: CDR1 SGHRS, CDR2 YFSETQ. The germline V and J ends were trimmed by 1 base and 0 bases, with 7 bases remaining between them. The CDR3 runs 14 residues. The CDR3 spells CASSLNVMNTEAFF. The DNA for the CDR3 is TGCGCCAGCAGCTTGAACGTTATGAACACTGAAGCTTTCTTT.

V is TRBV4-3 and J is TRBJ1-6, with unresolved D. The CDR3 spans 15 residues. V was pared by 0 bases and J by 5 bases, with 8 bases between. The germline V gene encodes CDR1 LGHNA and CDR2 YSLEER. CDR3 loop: CASSQDFLDNSPLHF. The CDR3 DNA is TGCGCCAGCAGCCAAGACTTTTTAGATAATTCACCCCTCCACTTT.

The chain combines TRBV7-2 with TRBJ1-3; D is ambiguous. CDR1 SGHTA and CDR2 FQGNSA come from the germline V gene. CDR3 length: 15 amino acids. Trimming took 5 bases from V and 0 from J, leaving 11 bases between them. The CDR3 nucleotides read TGTGCCAGCAGCCCGAGACTTTTCTCTGGAAACACCATATATTTT. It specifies CASSPRLFSGNTIYF.

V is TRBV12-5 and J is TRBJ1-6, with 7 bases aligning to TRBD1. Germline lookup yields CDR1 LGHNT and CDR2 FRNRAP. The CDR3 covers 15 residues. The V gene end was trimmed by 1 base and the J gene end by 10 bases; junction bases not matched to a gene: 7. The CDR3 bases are TGTGCTAGTGGTTTGGAACAGGGGATAGGCTCACCCCTCCACTTT. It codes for CASGLEQGIGSPLHF. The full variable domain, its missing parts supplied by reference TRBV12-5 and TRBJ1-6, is DARVTQTPRHKVTEMGQEVTMRCQPILGHNTVFWYRQTMMQGLELLAYFRNRAPLDDSGMPKDRFSAEMPDATLATLKIQPSEPRDSAVYFCASGLEQGIGSPLHFGNGTRLTVT.

As DNA, the CDR3 is TGCGCCAGCAGCCGCACCTGGAGGGAGGGAGTCGGGAATGAGCAGTTCTTC. This gives the protein CASSRTWREGVGNEQFF. The chain uses TRBV4-1 and TRBJ2-1; TRBD2 matches 7 bases. V gave up 4 bases and J gave up 7 bases; unmatched junction bases: 16. The V gene's germline CDR1 is MGHRA and CDR2 YSYEKL. This CDR3 spans 17 amino acids.

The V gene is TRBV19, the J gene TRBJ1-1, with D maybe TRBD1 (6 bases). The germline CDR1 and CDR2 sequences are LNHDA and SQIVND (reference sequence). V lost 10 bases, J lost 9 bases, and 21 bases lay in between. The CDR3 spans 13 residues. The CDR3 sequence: CATTIADRTKAFF. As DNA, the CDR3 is TGTGCCACCACTATCGCCGACAGGACCAAAGCTTTCTTT.

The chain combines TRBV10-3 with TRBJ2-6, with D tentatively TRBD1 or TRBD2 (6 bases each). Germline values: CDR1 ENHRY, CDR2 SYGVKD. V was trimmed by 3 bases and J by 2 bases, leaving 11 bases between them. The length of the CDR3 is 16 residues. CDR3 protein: CAISDMGGAGANVLTF. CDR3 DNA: TGTGCCATCAGTGATATGGGGGGCGCTGGGGCCAACGTCCTGACTTTC.